These T cell receptor beta chains were read from a single sample in a study of a mutant IDH1 vaccine in newly diagnosed glioma. The antigens for these receptors are not known. Here immunoSEQ multiplex PCR was the method, and the copy in TCRdb shows in-frame clones only, minus some. This table holds around 56,000 clones, approximately 82% found once. Sequenced here: PBMCs, sampled from a glioma patient whose treatment included an IDH1 peptide vaccine. The receptors here all came from a young woman with glioma. Some clones in this sample may be carry-over from other donors' samples. The CDR3 runs from the conserved cysteine through the conserved F or W. Each record gives: D gene, V gene, J gene, clone size, CDR3 DNA, CDR3 protein. D genes are given only for firm matches. Clone size is stated in some rows and not others, as once, few, many or a class when expanded.

d_gene: TRBD2
v_gene: TRBV6-5
j_gene: TRBJ2-5
abundance: -
CDR3nt: TGTGCCAGCAGTTACACTGGGACTAGCGGACAAGAGACCCAGTACTTC
CDR3aa: CASSYTGTSGQETQYF

d_gene: -
v_gene: TRBV14
j_gene: TRBJ2-3
abundance: -
CDR3nt: TGTGCCAGCAGCCAACGGTTGGGTTACAGGGGCACAGATACGCAGTATTTT
CDR3aa: CASSQRLGYRGTDTQYF

d_gene: -
v_gene: TRBV29-1
j_gene: TRBJ1-2
abundance: -
CDR3nt: TGCAGCGTTGACTTTGGGGGAAACTATGGCTACACCTTC
CDR3aa: CSVDFGGNYGYTF

d_gene: -
v_gene: TRBV19
j_gene: TRBJ1-1
abundance: few
CDR3nt: TGTGCCAGTAGTTCCGGACAGTGGAACACTGAAGCTTTCTTT
CDR3aa: CASSSGQWNTEAFF

d_gene: TRBD1
v_gene: TRBV10-3
j_gene: TRBJ2-7
abundance: -
CDR3nt: TGTGCCATCAGTGGGATCGAGACAGGGTCCCACGAGCAGTACTTC
CDR3aa: CAISGIETGSHEQYF

d_gene: -
v_gene: TRBV11-2
j_gene: TRBJ2-1
abundance: -
CDR3nt: TGTGCCAGCAGCTCCTGGGGTGAGCAGTTCTTC
CDR3aa: CASSSWGEQFF

d_gene: TRBD1
v_gene: TRBV6-1
j_gene: TRBJ2-2
abundance: -
CDR3nt: TGTGCGAGCGGGACAGGGGTTAACACCGGGGAGCTGTTTTTT
CDR3aa: CASGTGVNTGELFF

d_gene: -
v_gene: TRBV19
j_gene: TRBJ1-6
abundance: -
CDR3nt: TGTGCCAGTACCCCCCAGGGAAAGGGCGCAAATTCACCCCTCCACTTT
CDR3aa: CASTPQGKGANSPLHF

d_gene: -
v_gene: TRBV5-5
j_gene: TRBJ1-1
abundance: few
CDR3nt: TGTGCCAGCAGCTTGGGCACTGAAGCTTTCTTT
CDR3aa: CASSLGTEAFF

d_gene: -
v_gene: TRBV30
j_gene: TRBJ1-3
abundance: few
CDR3nt: TGTGCCTGGAGAGTTACAGGGACTGTGGGAGTAAACACCATATATTTT
CDR3aa: CAWRVTGTVGVNTIYF

d_gene: TRBD1
v_gene: TRBV6-5
j_gene: TRBJ1-1
abundance: -
CDR3nt: TGTGCCAGCAGGGGGACAGGGGAAAAGGAAGCTTTCTTT
CDR3aa: CASRGTGEKEAFF

d_gene: -
v_gene: TRBV19
j_gene: TRBJ1-5
abundance: -
CDR3nt: TGTGCCAGTAGTAGGAAGGATAGCAATCAGCCCCAGCATTTT
CDR3aa: CASSRKDSNQPQHF

d_gene: -
v_gene: TRBV30
j_gene: TRBJ1-2
abundance: -
CDR3nt: TGTGCCTGGAGTGACCCCGCCCGACAGCTTAACTATGGCTACACCTTC
CDR3aa: CAWSDPARQLNYGYTF

d_gene: -
v_gene: TRBV7-2
j_gene: TRBJ2-6
abundance: -
CDR3nt: TGTGCCAGCAGCTTGACGAAGGGGCCCACTGGGGCCAACGTCCTGACTTTC
CDR3aa: CASSLTKGPTGANVLTF

d_gene: -
v_gene: TRBV4-1
j_gene: TRBJ1-2
abundance: -
CDR3nt: TGCGCCAGCAGTTTTAGAGGGGGGAATGGCTACACCTTC
CDR3aa: CASSFRGGNGYTF

d_gene: TRBD2
v_gene: TRBV9
j_gene: TRBJ2-7
abundance: -
CDR3nt: TGTGCCATCGTAGCGGGAGGGCCCTACGAGCAGTACTTC
CDR3aa: CAIVAGGPYEQYF